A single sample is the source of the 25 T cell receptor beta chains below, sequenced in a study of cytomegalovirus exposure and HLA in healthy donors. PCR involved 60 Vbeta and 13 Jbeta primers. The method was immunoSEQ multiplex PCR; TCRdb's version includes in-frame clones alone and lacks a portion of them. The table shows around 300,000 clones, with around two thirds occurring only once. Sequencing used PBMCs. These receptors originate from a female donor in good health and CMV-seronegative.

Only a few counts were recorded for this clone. The CDR3 nucleotides are TGTGCTGGACAGGGCTCTGGAAACACCATATATTTT. This sequence encodes CAGQGSGNTIYF. The chain carries TRBV19 and TRBJ1-3, with 8 bases identical to TRBD1. There are 12 residues in the CDR3. Looked up from germline, CDR1 is LNHDA and CDR2 is SQIVND (reference sequence).

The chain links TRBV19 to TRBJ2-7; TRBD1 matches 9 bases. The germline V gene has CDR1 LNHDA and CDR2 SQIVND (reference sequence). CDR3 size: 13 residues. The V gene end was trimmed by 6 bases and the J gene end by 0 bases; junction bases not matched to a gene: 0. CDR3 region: CASRDRGSYEQYF. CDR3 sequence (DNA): TGTGCCAGTAGGGACAGGGGCTCCTACGAGCAGTACTTC. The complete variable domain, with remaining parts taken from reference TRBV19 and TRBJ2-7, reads DGGITQSPKYLFRKEGQNVTLSCEQNLNHDAMYWYRQDPGQGLRLIYYSQIVNDFQKGDIAEGYSVSREKKESFPLTVTSAQKNPTAFYLCASRDRGSYEQYFGPGTRLTVT.

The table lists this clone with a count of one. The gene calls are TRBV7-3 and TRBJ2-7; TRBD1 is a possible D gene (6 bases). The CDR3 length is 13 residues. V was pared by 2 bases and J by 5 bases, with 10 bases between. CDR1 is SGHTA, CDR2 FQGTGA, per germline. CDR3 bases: TGTGCCAGCAGCTTATTAGGACAGAACGAGCAGTACTTC. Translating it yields CASSLLGQNEQYF.

The CDR3 region has the DNA TGTGCCAGCAGCGTAGGGACTAGCGGATCGGGGACCGGGGAGCTGTTTTTT. This sequence encodes CASSVGTSGSGTGELFF. The rearrangement joins TRBV9 to TRBJ2-2, with 10 bases aligning to TRBD2. CDR3 length equals 17 residues. Germline CDR1 is SGDLS and CDR2 is YYNGEE. Trimming cost V 0 bases and J 5 bases; bases outside gene matches: 7.

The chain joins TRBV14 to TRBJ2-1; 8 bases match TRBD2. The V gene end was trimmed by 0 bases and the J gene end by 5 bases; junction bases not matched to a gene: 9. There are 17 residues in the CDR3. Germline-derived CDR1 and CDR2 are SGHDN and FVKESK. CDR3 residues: CASSQDIPGGIHNEQFF. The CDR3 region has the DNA TGTGCCAGCAGCCAAGATATCCCGGGAGGGATCCACAATGAGCAGTTCTTC.

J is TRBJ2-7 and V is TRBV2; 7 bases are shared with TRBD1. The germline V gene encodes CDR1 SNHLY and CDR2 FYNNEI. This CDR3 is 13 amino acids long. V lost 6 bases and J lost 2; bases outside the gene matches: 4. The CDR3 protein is CASSDRVPYEQYF. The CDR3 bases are TGTGCCAGCAGCGACAGGGTCCCCTACGAGCAGTACTTC.

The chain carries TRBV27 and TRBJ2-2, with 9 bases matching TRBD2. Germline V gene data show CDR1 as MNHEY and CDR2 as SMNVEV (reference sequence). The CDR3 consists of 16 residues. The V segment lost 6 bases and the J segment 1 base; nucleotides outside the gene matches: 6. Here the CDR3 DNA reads TGTGCCAGCAGACCACTAGCGGGCTGGAACACCGGGGAGCTGTTTTTT. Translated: CASRPLAGWNTGELFF.

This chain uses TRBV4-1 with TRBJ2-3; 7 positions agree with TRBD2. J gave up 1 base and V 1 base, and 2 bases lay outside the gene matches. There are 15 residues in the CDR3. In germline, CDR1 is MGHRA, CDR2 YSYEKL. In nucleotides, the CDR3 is TGCGCCAGCAGCCAAGTCAGCGGGGGCACAGATACGCAGTATTTT. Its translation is CASSQVSGGTDTQYF.

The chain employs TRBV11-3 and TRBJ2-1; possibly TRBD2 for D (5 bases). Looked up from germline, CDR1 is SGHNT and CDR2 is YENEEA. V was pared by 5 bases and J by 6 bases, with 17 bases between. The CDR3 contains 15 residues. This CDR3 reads CASSPSGLGSNEQFF. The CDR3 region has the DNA TGTGCCAGCAGCCCAAGCGGACTTGGGTCCAATGAGCAGTTCTTC. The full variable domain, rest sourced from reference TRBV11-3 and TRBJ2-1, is EAGVVQSPRYKIIEKKQPVAFWCNPISGHNTLYWYLQNLGQGPELLIRYENEEAVDDSQLPKDRFSAERLKGVDSTLKIQPAELGDSAVYLCASSPSGLGSNEQFFGPGTRLTVL.

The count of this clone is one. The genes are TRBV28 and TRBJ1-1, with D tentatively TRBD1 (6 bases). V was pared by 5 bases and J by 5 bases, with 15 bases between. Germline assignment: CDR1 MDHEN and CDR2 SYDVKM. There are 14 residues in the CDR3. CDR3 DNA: TGTGCCAGCAGTCATCGGGGGGCTCTGACTGAAGCTTTCTTT. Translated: CASSHRGALTEAFF.

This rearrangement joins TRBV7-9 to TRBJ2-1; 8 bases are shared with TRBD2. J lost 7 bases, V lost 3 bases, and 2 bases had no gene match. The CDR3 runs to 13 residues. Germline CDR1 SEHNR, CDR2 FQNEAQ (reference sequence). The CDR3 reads CASSFRGGNEQFF. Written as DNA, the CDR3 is TGTGCCAGCAGCTTCCGGGGGGGGAATGAGCAGTTCTTC.

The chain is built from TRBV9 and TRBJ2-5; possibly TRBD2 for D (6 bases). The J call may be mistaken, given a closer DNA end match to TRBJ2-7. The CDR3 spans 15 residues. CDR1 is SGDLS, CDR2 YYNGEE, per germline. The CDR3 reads CASSAARDSIYEQYF. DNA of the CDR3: TGTGCCAGCAGCGCTGCCCGGGACTCGATATACGAGCAGTACTTC.

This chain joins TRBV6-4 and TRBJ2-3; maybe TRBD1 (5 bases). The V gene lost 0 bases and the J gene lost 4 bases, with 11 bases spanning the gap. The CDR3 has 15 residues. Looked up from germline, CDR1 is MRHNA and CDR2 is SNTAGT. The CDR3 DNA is TGTGCCAGCAGTGACTCGCCAGGGTTTCCAGATACGCAGTATTTT. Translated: CASSDSPGFPDTQYF.

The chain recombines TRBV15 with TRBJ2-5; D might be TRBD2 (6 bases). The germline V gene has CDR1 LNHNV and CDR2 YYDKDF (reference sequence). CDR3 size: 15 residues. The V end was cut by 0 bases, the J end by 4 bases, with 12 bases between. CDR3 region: CATSRDLRGGETQYF. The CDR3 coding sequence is TGTGCCACCAGCAGAGATCTAAGGGGAGGAGAGACCCAGTACTTC.

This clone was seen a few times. As DNA, the CDR3 is TGTGCCAGCAGCCAGCAGCTTAGGGGTGGATCGGGACTCTACAATGAGCAGTTCTTC. It translates to CASSQQLRGGSGLYNEQFF. J is TRBJ2-1 and V is TRBV7-9; perhaps TRBD2 as D (6 bases). Trimming removed 5 bases at V and 3 bases at J, with 26 bases between. There are 19 residues in the CDR3. Germline V gene sequence: CDR1 SEHNR, CDR2 FQNEAQ (reference sequence).

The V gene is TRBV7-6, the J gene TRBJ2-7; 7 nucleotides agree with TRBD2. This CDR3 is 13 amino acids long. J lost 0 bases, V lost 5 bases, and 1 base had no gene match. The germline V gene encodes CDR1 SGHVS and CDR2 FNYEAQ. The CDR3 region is CASSGGSSYEQYF. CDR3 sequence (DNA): TGTGCCAGCAGCGGCGGGAGCTCCTACGAGCAGTACTTC.

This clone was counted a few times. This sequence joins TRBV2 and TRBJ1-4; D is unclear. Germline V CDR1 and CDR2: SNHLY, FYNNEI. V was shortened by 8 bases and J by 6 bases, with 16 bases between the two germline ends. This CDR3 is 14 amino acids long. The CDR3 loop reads CASSSEVWDEKLFF. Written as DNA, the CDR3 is TGTGCCAGCTCCTCAGAGGTGTGGGATGAAAAACTGTTTTTT.

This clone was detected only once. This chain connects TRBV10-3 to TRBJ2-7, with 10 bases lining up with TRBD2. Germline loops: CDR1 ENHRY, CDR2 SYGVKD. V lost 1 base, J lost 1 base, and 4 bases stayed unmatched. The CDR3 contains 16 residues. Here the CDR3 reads CAISEFLAGGSYEQYF. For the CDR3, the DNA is TGTGCCATCAGTGAGTTCTTAGCGGGAGGATCCTACGAGCAGTACTTC.

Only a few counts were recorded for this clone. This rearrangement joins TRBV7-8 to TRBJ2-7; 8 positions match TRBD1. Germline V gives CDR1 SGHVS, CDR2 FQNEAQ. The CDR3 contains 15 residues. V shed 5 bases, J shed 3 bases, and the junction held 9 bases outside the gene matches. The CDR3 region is CASSPYGQGGYEQYF. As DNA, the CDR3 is TGTGCCAGCAGCCCCTACGGACAGGGAGGCTACGAGCAGTACTTC.

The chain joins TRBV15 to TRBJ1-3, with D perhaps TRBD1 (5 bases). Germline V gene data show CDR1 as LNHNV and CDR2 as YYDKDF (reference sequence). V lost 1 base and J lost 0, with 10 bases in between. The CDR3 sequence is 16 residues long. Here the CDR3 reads CATSRVQQASGNTIYF. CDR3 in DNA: TGTGCCACCAGCAGAGTCCAACAGGCCTCTGGAAACACCATATATTTT.

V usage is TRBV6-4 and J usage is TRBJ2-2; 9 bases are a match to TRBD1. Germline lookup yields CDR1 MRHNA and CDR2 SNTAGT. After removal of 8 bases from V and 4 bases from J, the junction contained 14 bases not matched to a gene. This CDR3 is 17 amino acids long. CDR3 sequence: CASVDRGQGRSTGELFF. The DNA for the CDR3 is TGTGCCAGCGTAGACCGAGGACAGGGGAGGAGCACCGGGGAGCTGTTTTTT.

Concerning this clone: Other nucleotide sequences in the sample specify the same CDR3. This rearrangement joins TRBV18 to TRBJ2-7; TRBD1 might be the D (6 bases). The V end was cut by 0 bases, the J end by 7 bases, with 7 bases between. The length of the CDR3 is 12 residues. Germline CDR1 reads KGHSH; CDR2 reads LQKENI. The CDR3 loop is CASSPPTGEQYF. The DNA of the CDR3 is TGTGCCAGCTCACCACCTACAGGGGAGCAGTACTTC.

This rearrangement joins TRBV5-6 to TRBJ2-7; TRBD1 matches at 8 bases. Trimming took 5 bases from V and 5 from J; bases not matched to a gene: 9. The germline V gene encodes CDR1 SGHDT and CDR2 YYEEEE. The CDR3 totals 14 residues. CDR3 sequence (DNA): TGTGCCAGCAGTTCGGCAGGGGGCATCAACGAGCAGTACTTC. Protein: CASSSAGGINEQYF.

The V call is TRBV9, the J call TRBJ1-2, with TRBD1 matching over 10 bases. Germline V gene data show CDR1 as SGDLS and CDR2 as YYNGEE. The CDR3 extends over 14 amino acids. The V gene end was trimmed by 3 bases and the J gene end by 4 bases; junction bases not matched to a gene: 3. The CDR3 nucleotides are TGTGCCAGCAGCGCCGGGACAGGGGTCTATGGCTACACCTTC. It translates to CASSAGTGVYGYTF.

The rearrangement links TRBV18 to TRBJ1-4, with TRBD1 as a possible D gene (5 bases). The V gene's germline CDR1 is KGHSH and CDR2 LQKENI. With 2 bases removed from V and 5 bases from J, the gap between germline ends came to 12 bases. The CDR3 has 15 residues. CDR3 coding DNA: TGTGCCAGCTCACCAGGGAGACGGGGGAATGAAAAACTGTTTTTT. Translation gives CASSPGRRGNEKLFF.